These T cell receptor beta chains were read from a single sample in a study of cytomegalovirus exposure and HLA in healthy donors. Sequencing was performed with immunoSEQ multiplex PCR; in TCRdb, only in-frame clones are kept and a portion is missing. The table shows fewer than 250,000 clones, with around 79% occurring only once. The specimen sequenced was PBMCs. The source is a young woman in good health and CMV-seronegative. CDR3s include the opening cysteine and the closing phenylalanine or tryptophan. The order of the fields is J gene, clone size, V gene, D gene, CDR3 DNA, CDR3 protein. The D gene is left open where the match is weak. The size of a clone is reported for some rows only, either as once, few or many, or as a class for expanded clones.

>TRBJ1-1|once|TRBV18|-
TGTGCCAGCTCACTCAGATGGGGGAGGGAGGACACTGAAGCTTTCTTT
CASSLRWGREDTEAFF
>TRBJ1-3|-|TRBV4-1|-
TGCGCCAGCAGCCAAGATCAGGGCCCCTCTGGAAACACCATATATTTT
CASSQDQGPSGNTIYF
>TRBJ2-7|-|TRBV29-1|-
TGCAGCGCACGACAGGAGTCCTACGAGCAGTACTTC
CSARQESYEQYF
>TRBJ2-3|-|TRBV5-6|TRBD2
TGTGCCAGCAGCTTAATGGGCGGGGGAGGGCCCGGGCAAGATACGCAGTATTTT
CASSLMGGGGPGQDTQYF
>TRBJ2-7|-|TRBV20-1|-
TGCAGTGCTCACAACTACGAGCAGTACTTC
CSAHNYEQYF
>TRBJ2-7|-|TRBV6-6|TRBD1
TGTGCCAGCAGCAACGGACAGGGGAAAAACGAGCAGTACTTC
CASSNGQGKNEQYF
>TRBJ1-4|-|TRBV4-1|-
TGCGCCAGCAGCCAAGTAGGGGAAGCTAATGAAAAACTGTTTTTT
CASSQVGEANEKLFF
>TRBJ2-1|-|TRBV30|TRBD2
TGTGCCTGGAGTCGGACTAGCGGGCGGGACAATGAGCAGTTCTTC
CAWSRTSGRDNEQFF
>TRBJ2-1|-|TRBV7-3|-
TGTGCCAGCAGCTTAAGCGGTGGAGCGAGTGAGCAGTTCTTC
CASSLSGGASEQFF
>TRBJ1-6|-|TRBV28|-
TGTGCCAGCAGAATCGACAGGTCAAATTCACCCCTCCACTTT
CASRIDRSNSPLHF
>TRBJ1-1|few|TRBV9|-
TGTGCCAGCAGCGTGGGGGCCCGACGGATGAACACTGAAGCTTTCTTT
CASSVGARRMNTEAFF
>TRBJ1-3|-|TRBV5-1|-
TGCGCCAGCAGCGATACCGGGGGTAACTCTGGAAACACCATATATTTT
CASSDTGGNSGNTIYF
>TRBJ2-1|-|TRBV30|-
TGTGCCTGGAGTCCGCGAGGGCAATACAATGAGCAGTTCTTC
CAWSPRGQYNEQFF
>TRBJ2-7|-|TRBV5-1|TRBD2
TGCGCCAGCAGGACTAGCGGGGGGTATTTCTACGAGCAGTACTTC
CASRTSGGYFYEQYF
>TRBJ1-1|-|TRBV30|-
TGTGCCTGGACCAGGGTGTCAAACACTGAAGCTTTCTTT
CAWTRVSNTEAFF
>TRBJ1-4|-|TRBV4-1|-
TGCGCCAGCAGCCAAGGCCAGGGAACAACTAATGAAAAACTGTTTTTT
CASSQGQGTTNEKLFF
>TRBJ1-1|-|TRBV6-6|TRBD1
TGTGCCAGCAGGGACAGGGGCCTGAACACTGAAGCTTTCTTT
CASRDRGLNTEAFF
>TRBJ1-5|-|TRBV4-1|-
TGCGCCAGCAGCCAAGAAATGACGGTCAGGGCTGGTCAGCCCCAGCATTTT
CASSQEMTVRAGQPQHF
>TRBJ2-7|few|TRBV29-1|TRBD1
TGCAGCGTTGATTCAGGGACAGACCCCTACGAGCAGTACTTC
CSVDSGTDPYEQYF
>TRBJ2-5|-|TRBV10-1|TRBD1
TGCGCCAGCAGTGACCGACAGGGCCAAGAGACCCAGTACTTC
CASSDRQGQETQYF
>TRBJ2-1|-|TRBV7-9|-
TGTGCCAGCAGCTTAGATGGGGCTATACGCAATGAGCAGTTCTTC
CASSLDGAIRNEQFF
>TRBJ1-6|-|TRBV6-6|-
TGTGCCAGCAGTTACAGGACAGCAAATAATTCACCCCTCCACTTT
CASSYRTANNSPLHF